This T cell receptor (beta chain) originates from a study of shared clonotypes between healthy human individuals. Clones were sequenced by immunoSEQ multiplex PCR, and TCRdb holds only the in-frame ones, with some missing. The table includes hundreds of thousands of clones, around 73% detected once. Worth noting for this clone: The antigen remains undetermined.

CDR1 is ENHRY, CDR2 SYGVKD, per germline. V lost 2 bases to trimming and J lost 10 bases; unmatched junction nucleotides: 10. The length of the CDR3 is 15 residues. General observations from the study: Against clonotypes common to all four donors, non-shared ones had lower generation probabilities. Clonotype sharing among donors was thought likely to change with sequencing depth.

The sequenced material came from memory CD4+ T cells sorted from blood. Subset given: CD45RA-negative fraction. The V gene is TRBV10-3, the J gene TRBJ2-1, with 8 nucleotides matching TRBD2. The receptor was isolated from a woman aged 25 to 45 in good health. CDR3 coding DNA: TGTGCCATCAGTGAGCCACAGCGGGGGATGCAGGAGCAGTTCTTC. This encodes CAISEPQRGMQEQFF.